Presented here are 11 T cell receptor beta chains from one specimen sequenced in a study of cytomegalovirus exposure and HLA in healthy donors. Use of 60 Vbeta and 13 Jbeta primers characterized the PCR. Libraries were prepared by immunoSEQ multiplex PCR; TCRdb keeps only in-frame clonotypes and omits some of them. The table records some 120,000 clones, 75% to 90% of them present only once. The sample consisted of PBMCs. The source is a man aged 50 or older in good health and CMV-seronegative.

This clone was counted only a few times. The chain couples TRBV11-2 to TRBJ2-5; tentative D call: TRBD2 (6 bases). The CDR3 spans 14 residues. The V gene's germline CDR1 is SGHAT and CDR2 FQNNGV. Deletions cut 2 bases from V and 1 base from J, with 8 bases between. For the CDR3, the DNA is TGTGCCAGCAGCTTAACGGGACTCCAAGAGACCCAGTACTTC. Translation gives CASSLTGLQETQYF. Drawing the rest from reference TRBV11-2 and TRBJ2-5, the complete variable domain is EAGVAQSPRYKIIEKRQSVAFWCNPISGHATLYWYQQILGQGPKLLIQFQNNGVVDDSQLPKDRFSAERLKGVDSTLKIQPAKLEDSAVYLCASSLTGLQETQYFGPGTRLLVL.

In its sample, this clone was seen a few times. V is TRBV7-8 and J is TRBJ2-1, with D perhaps TRBD1 (6 bases). The V end was cut by 5 bases, the J end by 8 bases, with 19 bases between. There are 15 residues in the CDR3. The germline V gene encodes CDR1 SGHVS and CDR2 FQNEAQ. The CDR3 DNA sequence: TGTGCCAGCAGCCCGGCGGAGGCAGGGGCCTATGAGCAGTTCTTC. This translates into CASSPAEAGAYEQFF.

V is TRBV7-8 and J is TRBJ1-1; 10 bases are a match to TRBD1. This CDR3 has 16 amino acids. Trimming removed 5 bases from V and 1 base from J; junction bases left unmatched: 7. Germline-derived CDR1 and CDR2 are SGHVS and FQNEAQ. The CDR3 loop reads CASSGRRDRGNTEAFF. The CDR3 nucleotides read TGTGCCAGCAGCGGACGCCGGGACAGGGGGAACACTGAAGCTTTCTTT.

This clone was detected only once. The rearrangement uses TRBV7-9 and TRBJ2-2, with D possibly TRBD2 on 5 matching bases. V shed 5 bases and J shed 4 bases, with 14 bases lying between them. The CDR3 is made up of 15 amino acids. Looked up from germline, CDR1 is SEHNR and CDR2 is FQNEAQ (reference sequence). The CDR3 DNA is TGTGCCAGCAGCCGTGGGCGGGCCGGCACCGGGGAGCTGTTTTTT. As protein: CASSRGRAGTGELFF.

The rearrangement links TRBV4-3 to TRBJ2-7; D ambiguous. Trimming pared 1 base from V and 4 bases from J, leaving 8 bases between. The CDR3 is 13 amino acids. CDR1 is LGHNA, CDR2 YSLEER, per germline. The CDR3 protein is CASSQGEDYEQYF. The CDR3 DNA follows: TGCGCCAGCAGCCAAGGAGAGGATTACGAGCAGTACTTC.

This chain joins TRBV25-1 and TRBJ1-4; 9 nucleotides align to TRBD1. The CDR3 totals 16 residues. Per germline, CDR1 MGHDK and CDR2 SYGVNS. V trimming: 2 bases; J trimming: 3 bases; junction bases outside the gene matches: 4. DNA of the CDR3: TGTGCCAGCAGTGAACCGACAGGGGGGTCTAATGAAAAACTGTTTTTT. This encodes CASSEPTGGSNEKLFF.

The chain couples TRBV7-9 to TRBJ2-1; D may be TRBD1 (7 bases). V was cut by 8 bases and J by 1 base, with 18 bases left in between. Per germline, CDR1 SEHNR and CDR2 FQNEAQ (reference sequence). CDR3 length: 16 residues. The CDR3: CASGSFRGESYNEQFF. CDR3 coding DNA: TGTGCCAGCGGCTCGTTCAGGGGGGAGTCCTACAATGAGCAGTTCTTC.

This rearrangement joins TRBV6-1 to TRBJ1-3; D is unclear. The V and J ends lost 5 bases and 1 base respectively, with 12 bases between them. This CDR3 has 15 residues. CDR1 and CDR2 from the germline V gene are MNHNS and SASEGT. CDR3 protein: CASSFNTGSGNTIYF. The DNA for the CDR3 is TGTGCCAGCAGTTTCAATACGGGGTCTGGAAACACCATATATTTT.

V and J are TRBV5-1 and TRBJ2-7, with 15 bases that match TRBD2. J was trimmed by 1 base and V by 6 bases; bases with no gene match: 8. The CDR3 is 17 residues long. Germline-derived CDR1 and CDR2 are SGHRS and YFSETQ. Here the CDR3 DNA reads TGCGCCAGCACCCCGGGACTAGCGGGGGGCGGGTCCTACGAGCAGTACTTC. Amino acids: CASTPGLAGGGSYEQYF.

This rearrangement joins TRBV5-4 to TRBJ1-1; 7 bases are a match to TRBD1. Germline values: CDR1 SGHNT, CDR2 YYREEE (reference sequence). CDR3 length: 15 amino acids. V was clipped by 5 bases and J by 1 base; unmatched bases: 8. The DNA of the CDR3 is TGTGCCAGCAGGTTCCGGGACAGTGCGAACACTGAAGCTTTCTTT. Translating it yields CASRFRDSANTEAFF.

The chain carries TRBV5-1 and TRBJ2-3, with 11 bases aligning to TRBD2. CDR1 and CDR2 (germline): SGHRS, YFSETQ. V was clipped by 3 bases and J by 1 base; unmatched bases: 4. This CDR3 spans 16 amino acids. In nucleotides, the CDR3 is TGCGCCAGCAGCTCCGTGACTAGCGGGGGCACAGATACGCAGTATTTT. This encodes CASSSVTSGGTDTQYF.